This T cell receptor (beta chain) was recorded in a study of cytomegalovirus exposure and HLA in healthy donors. PCR employed 60 Vbeta and 13 Jbeta primers. TCRdb's table, derived via immunoSEQ multiplex PCR, lists solely in-frame clones and lacks some. The table has 75,000 to 90,000 clones, around 10% seen once; the top ten hold around 26%. Study findings and constraints: Earlier analysis looked at TCR beta V segments, and most were productive about 87% or about 30% of the time.

V was clipped by 5 bases and J by 1 base; unmatched bases: 4. CDR1 and CDR2 from the germline V gene are MNHEY and SMNVEV (reference sequence). The CDR3 loop spans 15 amino acids. Of note for this clone: The antigen remains unidentified.

Input material: PBMCs. The origin of this receptor is a man aged 55 to 69 in good health and CMV-seropositive. The chain couples TRBV27 to TRBJ1-5; 8 nucleotides line up with TRBD1. DNA for the CDR3: TGTGCCAGCAGTGCGGACAGGGTAAGCAATCAGCCCCAGCATTTT. Translation gives CASSADRVSNQPQHF.